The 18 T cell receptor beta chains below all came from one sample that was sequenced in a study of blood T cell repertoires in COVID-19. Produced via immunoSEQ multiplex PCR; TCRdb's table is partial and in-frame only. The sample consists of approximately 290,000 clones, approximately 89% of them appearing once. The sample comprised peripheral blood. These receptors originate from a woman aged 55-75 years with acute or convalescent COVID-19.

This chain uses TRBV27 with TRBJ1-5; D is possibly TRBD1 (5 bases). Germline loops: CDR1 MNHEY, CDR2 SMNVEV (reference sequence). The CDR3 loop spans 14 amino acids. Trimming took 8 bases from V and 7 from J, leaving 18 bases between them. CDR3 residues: CASSVGQGSQPQHF. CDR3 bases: TGTGCCAGCTCAGTTGGGCAGGGTTCCCAGCCCCAGCATTTT.

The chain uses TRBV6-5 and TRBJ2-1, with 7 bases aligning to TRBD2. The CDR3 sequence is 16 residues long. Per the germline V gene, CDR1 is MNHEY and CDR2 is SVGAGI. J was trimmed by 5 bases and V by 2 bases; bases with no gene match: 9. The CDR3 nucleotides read TGTGCCAGCAGTTACGGTTTCGGACTAGTGAACAATGAGCAGTTCTTC. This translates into CASSYGFGLVNNEQFF.

CDR3 nucleotide sequence: TGCGCCAGCAGCTTCGCCGGACTAGTCAAGACAGATACGCAGTATTTT. This encodes CASSFAGLVKTDTQYF. The V call is TRBV5-1, the J call TRBJ2-3, with 7 bases aligning to TRBD2. The germline gives CDR1 SGHRS, CDR2 YFSETQ. The junction had 9 bases not matched to a gene; V was cut back by 2 bases and J by 3 bases. The CDR3 consists of 16 residues. Based on the CDR3 plus reference TRBV5-1 and TRBJ2-3, the full variable domain is KAGVTQTPRYLIKTRGQQVTLSCSPISGHRSVSWYQQTPGQGLQFLFEYFSETQRNKGNFPGRFSGRQFSNSRSEMNVSTLELGDSALYLCASSFAGLVKTDTQYFGPGTRLTVL.

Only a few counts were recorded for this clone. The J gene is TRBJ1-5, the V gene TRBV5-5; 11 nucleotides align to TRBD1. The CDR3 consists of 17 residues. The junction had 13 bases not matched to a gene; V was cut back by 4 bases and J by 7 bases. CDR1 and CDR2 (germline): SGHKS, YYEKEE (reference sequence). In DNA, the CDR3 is TGTGCCAGCAGCCCGACTCCCGGACAGGGGGCCAGACAGCCCCAGCATTTT. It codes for CASSPTPGQGARQPQHF.

This CDR3 is CASGPQGHQPQHF. The CDR3 DNA is TGTGCCAGCGGGCCACAGGGCCATCAGCCCCAGCATTTT. The chain carries TRBV28 and TRBJ1-5; TRBD1 might be the D (6 bases). The germline CDR1 and CDR2 sequences are MDHEN and SYDVKM. CDR3 length: 13 amino acids. V was pared by 8 bases and J by 5 bases, with 13 bases between.

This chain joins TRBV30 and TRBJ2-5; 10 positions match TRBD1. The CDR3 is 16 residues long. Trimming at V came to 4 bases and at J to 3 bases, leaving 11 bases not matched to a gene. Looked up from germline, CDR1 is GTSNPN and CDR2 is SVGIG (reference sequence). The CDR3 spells CAWNIGQGDSKETQYF. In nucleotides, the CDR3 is TGTGCCTGGAATATCGGACAGGGGGATTCCAAAGAGACCCAGTACTTC. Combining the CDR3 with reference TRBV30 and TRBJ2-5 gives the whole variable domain SQTIHQWPATLVQPVGSPLSLECTVEGTSNPNLYWYRQAAGRGLQLLFYSVGIGQISSEVPQNLSASRPQDRQFILSSKKLLLSDSGFYLCAWNIGQGDSKETQYFGPGTRLLVL.

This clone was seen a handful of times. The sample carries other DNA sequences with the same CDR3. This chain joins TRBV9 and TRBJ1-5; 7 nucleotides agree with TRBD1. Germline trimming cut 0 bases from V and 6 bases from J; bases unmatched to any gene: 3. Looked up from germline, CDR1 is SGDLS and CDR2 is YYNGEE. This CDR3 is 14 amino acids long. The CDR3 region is CASSVGQGGQPQHF. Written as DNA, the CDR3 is TGTGCCAGCAGCGTAGGACAGGGAGGTCAGCCCCAGCATTTT.

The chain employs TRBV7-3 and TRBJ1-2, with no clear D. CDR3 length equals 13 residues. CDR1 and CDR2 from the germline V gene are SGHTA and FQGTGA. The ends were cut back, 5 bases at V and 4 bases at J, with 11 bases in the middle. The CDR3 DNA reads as TGTGCCAGCAGCAATGGACGGGGCTATGGCTACACCTTC. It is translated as CASSNGRGYGYTF. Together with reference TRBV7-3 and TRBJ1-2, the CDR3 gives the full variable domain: GAGVSQTPSNKVTEKGKYVELRCDPISGHTALYWYRQSLGQGPEFLIYFQGTGAADDSGLPNDRFFAVRPEGSVSTLKIQRTERGDSAVYLCASSNGRGYGYTFGSGTRLTVV.

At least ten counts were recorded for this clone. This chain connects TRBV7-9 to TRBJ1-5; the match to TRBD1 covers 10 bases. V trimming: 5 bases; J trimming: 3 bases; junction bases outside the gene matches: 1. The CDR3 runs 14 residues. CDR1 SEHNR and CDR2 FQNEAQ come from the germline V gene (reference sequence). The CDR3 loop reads CASSGQGDNQPQHF. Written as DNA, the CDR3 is TGTGCCAGCAGCGGACAGGGGGACAATCAGCCCCAGCATTTT.

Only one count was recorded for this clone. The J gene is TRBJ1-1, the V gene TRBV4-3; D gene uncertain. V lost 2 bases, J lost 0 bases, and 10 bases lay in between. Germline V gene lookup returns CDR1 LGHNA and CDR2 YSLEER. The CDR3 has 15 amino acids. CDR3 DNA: TGCGCCAGCAGCCAACGGAGGAGCCTGAACACTGAAGCTTTCTTT. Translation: CASSQRRSLNTEAFF.

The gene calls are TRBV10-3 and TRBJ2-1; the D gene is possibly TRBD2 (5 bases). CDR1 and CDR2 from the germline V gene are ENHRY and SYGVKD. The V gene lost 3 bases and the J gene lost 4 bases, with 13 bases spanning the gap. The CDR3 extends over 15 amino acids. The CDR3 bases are TGTGCCATCAGTGACCCCTCCGGGGAGTACAATGAGCAGTTCTTC. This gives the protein CAISDPSGEYNEQFF.

This CDR3 reads CASSLQETQYF. DNA for the CDR3: TGTGCCAGCAGCCTTCAAGAGACCCAGTACTTC. The V call is TRBV7-9, the J call TRBJ2-5; no reliable D call. The V end was cut by 5 bases, the J end by 2 bases, with 3 bases between. The CDR3 runs 11 residues. CDR1 SEHNR and CDR2 FQNEAQ come from the germline V gene (reference sequence).

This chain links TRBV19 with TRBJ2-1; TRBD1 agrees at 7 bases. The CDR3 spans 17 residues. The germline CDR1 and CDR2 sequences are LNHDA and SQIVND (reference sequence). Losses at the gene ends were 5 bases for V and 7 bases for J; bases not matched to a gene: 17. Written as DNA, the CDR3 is TGTGCCAGTAGTGGCCGACAGGGTAGGACCTCGGGGAATGAGCAGTTCTTC. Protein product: CASSGRQGRTSGNEQFF.

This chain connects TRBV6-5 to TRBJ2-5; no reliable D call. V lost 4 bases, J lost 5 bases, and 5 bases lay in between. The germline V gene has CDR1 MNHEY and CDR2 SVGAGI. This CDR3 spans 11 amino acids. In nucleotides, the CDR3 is TGTGCCAGCAGTTCCGCGGAGACCCAGTACTTC. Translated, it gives CASSSAETQYF.

The CDR3 loop is CASSYEDRDNSPLHF. The DNA of the CDR3 is TGTGCCAGCAGTTACGAGGACAGGGATAATTCACCCCTCCACTTT. J is TRBJ1-6 and V is TRBV6-2 or TRBV6-3, with 8 bases identical to TRBD1. Unmatched junction bases numbered 2, after V lost 2 bases and J lost 5 bases. The CDR3 extends over 15 amino acids. Germline V CDR1 and CDR2: MNHEY, SVGEGT.

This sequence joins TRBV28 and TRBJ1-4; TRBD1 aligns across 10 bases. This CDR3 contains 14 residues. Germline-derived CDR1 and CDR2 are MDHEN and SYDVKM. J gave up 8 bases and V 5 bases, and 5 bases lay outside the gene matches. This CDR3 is CASSNRDRGEKLFF. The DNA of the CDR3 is TGTGCCAGCAGTAACCGGGACAGGGGAGAAAAACTGTTTTTT.

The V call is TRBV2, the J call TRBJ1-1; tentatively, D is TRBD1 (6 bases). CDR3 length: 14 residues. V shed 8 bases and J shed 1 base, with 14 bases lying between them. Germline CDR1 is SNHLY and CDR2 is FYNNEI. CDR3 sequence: CASGQFNPNTEAFF. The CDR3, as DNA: TGTGCCAGCGGACAGTTTAACCCGAACACTGAAGCTTTCTTT.

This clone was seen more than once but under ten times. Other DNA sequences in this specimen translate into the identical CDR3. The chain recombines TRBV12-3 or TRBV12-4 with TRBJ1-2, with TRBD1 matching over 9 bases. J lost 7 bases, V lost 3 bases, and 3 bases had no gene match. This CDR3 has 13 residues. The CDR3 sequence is CASSLGQGGGYTF. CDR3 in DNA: TGTGCCAGCAGTTTGGGACAGGGTGGTGGCTACACCTTC.